Following are 21 T cell receptor beta chains from one sample sequenced in a study of regulatory T cells in long-lasting Graves disease. iRepertoire HTBI primers and Arm-PCR of CDR3 regions built TCR beta libraries. TCRdb re-analysed the multiplex PCR reads in MiXCR, keeping a single row per CDR3 protein. The sample lists fewer than 600,000 distinct CDR3 sequences; about 20% were seen once. Time point meaning: persistent/refractory GD, antithyroid drugs over 5 years with positive TRAb. The TCR library was prepared using RNA isolated from PBMCs. This sample comprised peripheral blood mononuclear cells (PBMCs), obtained when the disease was refractory, from a patient treated with antithyroid drugs. These receptors were obtained from a female donor with Graves disease.

This clonotype was seen only a few times. CDR3 loop: CASSGSGGDEQFF. CDR3 nucleotide sequence: TGTGCCAGCAGCGGAAGCGGCGGCGATGAGCAGTTCTTC. The rearrangement uses TRBV11-2 and TRBJ2-1, with a weak D call TRBD2 (5 bases). The CDR3 is made up of 13 amino acids. The V gene lost 5 bases and the J gene lost 8 bases, with 13 bases spanning the gap. The germline V gene has CDR1 SGHAT and CDR2 FQNNGV.

This clonotype turned up a few times. V is TRBV28 and J is TRBJ2-3; D call uncertain. The germline V gene has CDR1 MDHEN and CDR2 SYDVKM. The germline V and J ends were trimmed by 5 bases and 6 bases, with 9 bases remaining between them. The CDR3 runs to 12 residues. As DNA, the CDR3 is TGTGCCAGCAGTCTTTCGAAGGATACGCAGTATTTT. It yields the protein CASSLSKDTQYF.

V is TRBV12-3 or TRBV12-4 and J is TRBJ1-1; D gene unclear. The CDR3 extends over 12 amino acids. The V and J ends lost 8 bases and 1 base respectively, with 8 bases between them. CDR3 region: CASAKGNTEAFF. CDR3 bases: TGTGCCAGCGCCAAAGGGAACACTGAAGCTTTCTTT.

The chain has TRBV6-2 or TRBV6-3 and TRBJ1-6; no reliable D call. CDR1 and CDR2 from the germline V gene are MNHEY and SVGEGT. V was trimmed by 4 bases and J by 5 bases, leaving 9 bases between them. This CDR3 has 14 amino acids. In DNA form, the CDR3 reads TGTGCCAGCAGTTCGGGGTTCGATAATTCACCCCTCCACTTT. Translation gives CASSSGFDNSPLHF.

Details on this clonotype: A junction boundary mismatches the germline segment, possibly from a read error. As DNA, the CDR3 is TGTGCTAGCAGCTTCGACGGAGATTCACCCCTCCACTTT. It is translated as CASSFDGDSPLHF. J is TRBJ1-6 and V is TRBV7-7; no firm D call. The CDR3 consists of 13 residues. The germline gives CDR1 SSHAT, CDR2 FNYEAQ (reference sequence).

The rearrangement uses TRBV7-2 and TRBJ1-1; TRBD1 matches 7 bases. The CDR3 has 18 amino acids. V lost 4 bases to trimming and J lost 6 bases; unmatched junction nucleotides: 20. The germline gives CDR1 SGHTA, CDR2 FQGNSA. In DNA form, the CDR3 reads TGTGCCAGCAGCTCGAGGAAGACAGGGAGTGGGTTGGGGGCTGAAGCTTTCTTT. This translates into CASSSRKTGSGLGAEAFF.

This chain connects TRBV12-3 or TRBV12-4 to TRBJ2-3; D not resolved. This CDR3 is 12 amino acids long. Trimming removed 5 bases at V and 2 bases at J, with 5 bases between. CDR3 protein: CASSKDTDTQYF. CDR3 DNA sequence: TGTGCCAGCAGTAAGGACACAGATACGCAGTATTTT.

The chain has TRBV10-3 and TRBJ1-4; D possibly corresponds to TRBD1 (6 bases). The V gene lost 4 bases and the J gene lost 0 bases, with 9 bases spanning the gap. The CDR3 has 15 residues. Germline values: CDR1 ENHRY, CDR2 SYGVKD. CDR3 sequence reads: CAISGTGTTNEKLFF. The CDR3 DNA reads TGTGCCATCAGTGGAACAGGGACAACTAATGAAAAACTGTTTTTT.

Ten or more counts support this clonotype. The chain links TRBV6-1 to TRBJ1-1; possibly TRBD1 for D (5 bases). The CDR3 has 14 amino acids. V lost 5 bases to trimming and J lost 2 bases, with 12 bases between them. Germline V gene data show CDR1 as MNHNS and CDR2 as SASEGT. Here the CDR3 reads CASSKGQTNTEAFF. CDR3 bases: TGTGCCAGCAGTAAAGGACAAACTAACACTGAAGCTTTCTTT.

This clonotype occurred many times. The chain recombines TRBV24-1 with TRBJ1-2; maybe TRBD1 (5 bases). Trimming removed 0 bases from V and 8 bases from J, with 12 bases in between. The CDR3 covers 14 residues. CDR1 and CDR2 from the germline V gene are KGHDR and SFDVKD. The CDR3 sequence is CATSDLRGSGGYTF. The CDR3 DNA reads as TGTGCCACCAGTGATTTGCGGGGGTCCGGCGGCTACACCTTC.

This clonotype was recorded a few times. This rearrangement joins TRBV28 to TRBJ1-6; D unclear. The V gene lost 5 bases and the J gene lost 4 bases, with 9 bases spanning the gap. This CDR3 contains 14 residues. CDR1 is MDHEN and CDR2 is SYDVKM in the germline V gene. The DNA of the CDR3 is TGTGCCAGCAGTCCCTTTTCTTATAATTCACCCCTCCACTTT. Translated, it gives CASSPFSYNSPLHF.

V is TRBV20-1 and J is TRBJ2-7; TRBD2 is a possible D gene (7 bases). This CDR3 is 14 amino acids long. V was pared by 6 bases and J by 0 bases, with 15 bases between. Germline V CDR1 and CDR2: DFQATT, SNEGSKA (reference sequence). CDR3 region: CSAGGQTYSYEQYF. CDR3 in DNA: TGCAGTGCCGGGGGGCAGACCTACTCCTACGAGCAGTACTTC.

This clonotype was seen only a few times. The chain is built from TRBV14 and TRBJ1-4; no reliable D call. The CDR3 extends over 13 amino acids. Trimming shortened V by 1 base and J by 3 bases, and 3 bases separated the two germline ends. Germline CDR1 reads SGHDN; CDR2 reads FVKESK. The CDR3 bases are TGTGCCAGCAGCCAAGTACCTAATGAAAAACTGTTTTTT. As protein: CASSQVPNEKLFF.

The chain recombines TRBV11-2 with TRBJ2-3; TRBD1 agrees at 8 bases. V lost 6 bases and J lost 0; bases outside the gene matches: 8. The CDR3 extends over 16 amino acids. CDR1 is SGHAT, CDR2 FQNNGV, per germline. CDR3 loop: CASRTLRGRSTDTQYF. CDR3 coding DNA: TGTGCCAGCAGAACCCTCAGGGGGCGTAGCACAGATACGCAGTATTTT.

With respect to this clonotype: This sequence may be a read error, since a much larger clone differs from it by one base. The gene calls are TRBV6-1 and TRBJ2-7; D gene unclear. V lost 11 bases to trimming and J lost 2 bases, with 22 bases between them. The CDR3 is 15 amino acids. CDR1 MNHNS and CDR2 SASEGT come from the germline V gene. The CDR3 region has the DNA TGTGCCGGCGCACCCCTAGGGTCCCACCCCTACGAGCAGTACTTC. Translation: CAGAPLGSHPYEQYF.

V usage is TRBV5-1 and J usage is TRBJ2-3; 10 positions agree with TRBD2. Losses at the gene ends were 3 bases for V and 2 bases for J; bases not matched to a gene: 3. CDR1 is SGHRS, CDR2 YFSETQ, per germline. The CDR3 length is 15 residues. CDR3 nucleotides: TGCGCCAGCAGCTATGGACTAGCGGACACAGATACGCAGTATTTT. Its translation is CASSYGLADTDTQYF.

This clonotype was recorded a few times. The V gene is TRBV24-1, the J gene TRBJ2-3; no clear D gene. Germline-derived CDR1 and CDR2 are KGHDR and SFDVKD. CDR3 size: 13 residues. Trimming removed 2 bases at V and 6 bases at J, with 8 bases between. Here the CDR3 DNA reads TGTGCCACCAGTGATTCCCGGCGGGATACGCAGTATTTT. Encoded protein: CATSDSRRDTQYF.

This clonotype was seen repeatedly, ten times or more. The CDR3 DNA sequence: TGTGCCAGCAGCTTAGCTTTGAATTCACCCCTCCACTTT. It translates to CASSLALNSPLHF. The rearrangement links TRBV7-6 to TRBJ1-6, with D unresolved. V gave up 0 bases and J gave up 7 bases, with 4 bases separating them. CDR1 and CDR2 (germline): SGHVS, FNYEAQ. This CDR3 contains 13 residues.

To note about this clonotype: This may arise from a read error, as a much more abundant clone is one base away. Likely a read error: the CDR3 ends without its conserved phenylalanine or tryptophan. V gene TRBV6-1 combines with J gene TRBJ2-5; TRBD2 might be the D (6 bases). Germline V CDR1 and CDR2: MNHNS, SASEGT. Trimming removed 5 bases at V and 1 base at J, with 8 bases between. The CDR3 extends over 13 amino acids. CDR3 nucleotide sequence: TGTGCCAGCAGTCTAGCGCTCCAAGAGACCCAGTACCTC. Translating gives CASSLALQETQYL.

The chain couples TRBV7-9 to TRBJ2-7, with D perhaps TRBD2 (5 bases). CDR1 SEHNR and CDR2 FQNEAQ come from the germline V gene (reference sequence). The CDR3 contains 11 residues. Trimming stripped 8 bases from V and 3 bases from J, with 8 bases between. CDR3 sequence reads: CASAGLYEQYF. CDR3 in DNA: TGTGCCAGCGCCGGACTCTACGAGCAGTACTTC.

This clonotype has a count of ten or more. The J gene is TRBJ2-5, the V gene TRBV20-1; TRBD2 matches 7 bases. This CDR3 spans 14 amino acids. Trimming removed 3 bases from V and 5 bases from J; junction bases left unmatched: 9. Germline CDR1 is DFQATT and CDR2 is SNEGSKA (reference sequence). Here the CDR3 DNA reads TGCAGTGCTAGTCCAGCGGGAATGATCGAGACCCAGTACTTC. The encoded protein is CSASPAGMIETQYF.